This TCR beta chain was recorded in a study of beta chain features in type 1 diabetes. J was trimmed by 0 bases and V by 4 bases; bases with no gene match: 6. The CDR3 is 17 amino acids. Germline V lookup: CDR1 SEHNR, CDR2 FQNEAQ (reference sequence). Findings of the study overall: When Type 1 diabetes patients were examined, their TCRB CDR3s proved moderately but significantly shorter in all four CD4+ subsets.

The authors reverse transcribed all of the isolated RNA, so sequencing captured expressed TCRB transcripts. The protocol was immunoSEQ multiplex PCR, while the TCRdb copy is restricted to in-frame clones and leaves out a portion. The sample consists of about 240,000 clones, more than 11% of them appearing once. This clone was picked up a small number of times. What it recognizes is unknown. The clonotype was recovered from a man younger than 45 with type 1 diabetes. This chain uses TRBV7-9 with TRBJ2-6; TRBD1 matches at 7 bases. Sequencing was performed on naive CD4+ T cells from blood. The CDR3 DNA reads TGTGCCAGCAGCTCGGGACAGTTAAACTCTGGGGCCAACGTCCTGACTTTC. Encoded protein: CASSSGQLNSGANVLTF.